What follows describes a single T cell receptor (beta chain). Antigen specificity is unknown. This entry belongs to a study of response to subunit inactivated influenza vaccine. A single record per CDR3 protein comes from TCRdb applying MiXCR to the RT-PCR reads. In the table there are about 780,000 distinct CDR3 sequences, under 20% of which are singletons. J lost 5 bases, V lost 6 bases, and 8 bases had no gene match. The germline gives CDR1 SEHNR, CDR2 FQNEAQ (reference sequence). The CDR3 runs 17 residues. Findings of the study overall: That few new T cells are recruited by each seasonal influenza vaccination was the authors' suggestion.

This receptor was obtained from a man in his fifties who received an inactivated influenza vaccine. The rearrangement joins TRBV7-9 to TRBJ2-3, with 16 bases identical to TRBD2. Sequencing was performed on PBMCs from blood, taken 5 to 6 days after vaccination. CDR3 in amino acids: CASRLGTSGRAGDTQYF. CDR3 nucleotide sequence: TGTGCCAGCAGACTCGGGACTAGCGGGAGGGCCGGAGATACGCAGTATTTT. The variable domain in full, completed from reference TRBV7-9 and TRBJ2-3, reads DTGVSQNPRHKITKRGQNVTFRCDPISEHNRLYWYRQTLGQGPEFLTYFQNEAQLEKSRLLSDRFSAERPKGSFSTLEIQRTEQGDSAMYLCASRLGTSGRAGDTQYFGPGTRLTVL.